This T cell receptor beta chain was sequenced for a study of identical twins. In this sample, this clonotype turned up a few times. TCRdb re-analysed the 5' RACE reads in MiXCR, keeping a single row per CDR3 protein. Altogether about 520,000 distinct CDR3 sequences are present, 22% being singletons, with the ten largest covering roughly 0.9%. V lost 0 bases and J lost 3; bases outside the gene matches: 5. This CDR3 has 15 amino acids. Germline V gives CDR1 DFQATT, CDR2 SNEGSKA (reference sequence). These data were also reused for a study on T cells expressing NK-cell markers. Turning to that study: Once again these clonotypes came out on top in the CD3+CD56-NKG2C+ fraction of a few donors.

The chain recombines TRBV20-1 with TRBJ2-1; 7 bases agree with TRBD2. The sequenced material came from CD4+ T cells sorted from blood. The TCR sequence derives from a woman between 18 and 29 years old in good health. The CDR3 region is CSAREGAGVYNEQFF. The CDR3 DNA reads TGCAGTGCTAGAGAAGGGGCGGGAGTCTACAATGAGCAGTTCTTC.